The 17 T cell receptor beta chains below were found in one sample sequenced in a study of monozygotic twins with inflammatory bowel disease. TCRdb reprocessed the 5' RACE reads and keeps a single row for each CDR3 protein, giving no DNA. The sample includes around 150,000 distinct CDR3 sequences. Input material: blood. The receptor source for this set is a human donor with ulcerative colitis or Crohn's disease, or a healthy co-twin of an affected twin (not recorded which).

This chain links TRBV29-1 with TRBJ2-1; the D call from TCRdb, TRBD1, cannot be confirmed without DNA. Germline CDR1 is SQVTM and CDR2 is ANQGSEA. CDR3 length: 14 residues. CDR3 loop: CSVDRQPSYNEQFF.

This chain joins TRBV12-3 or TRBV12-4 and TRBJ1-5; the D call from TCRdb, TRBD1, cannot be confirmed without DNA. This CDR3 comprises 14 residues. CDR3 loop: CASSWGQGVQPQHF.

The chain uses TRBV29-1 and TRBJ1-1. This CDR3 has 14 amino acids. CDR1 and CDR2 (germline): SQVTM, ANQGSEA. This chain's CDR3 is CSVLGVGANTEAFF.

The rearrangement links TRBV5-5 to TRBJ1-1; TCRdb's assignment of TRBD1 cannot be checked, as there is no DNA. The CDR3 contains 13 residues. CDR1 and CDR2 (germline): SGHKS, YYEKEE (reference sequence). Here the CDR3 reads CASIGHGARLAFF.

This sequence joins TRBV6-2 or TRBV6-3 and TRBJ1-1; TCRdb picks TRBD1, but there is no DNA to check that call. This CDR3 region has 14 residues. The germline gives CDR1 MNHEY, CDR2 SVGEGT. The CDR3 reads CASSRPNRVTEAFF.

V usage is TRBV12-5 and J usage is TRBJ1-5. This CDR3 spans 12 amino acids. Looked up from germline, CDR1 is LGHNT and CDR2 is FRNRAP. CDR3 residues: CASVEENQPQHF.

The V and J genes are TRBV12-3 or TRBV12-4 and TRBJ1-2. This CDR3 comprises 15 residues. The CDR3 here is CASSSWEGMNYGYTF.

This rearrangement joins TRBV7-2 to TRBJ2-3; TCRdb picks TRBD1, but there is no DNA to check that call. Germline V CDR1 and CDR2: SGHTA, FQGNSA. There are 16 residues in the CDR3. This CDR3 reads CASSPVAPGRTDTQYF.

The chain links TRBV6-2 or TRBV6-3 to TRBJ2-5; no DNA is available, so the TRBD1 call from TCRdb remains unchecked. This CDR3 has 15 amino acids. Germline CDR1 MNHEY, CDR2 SVGEGT. CDR3 sequence reads: CASSRRQGLQETQYF.

V is TRBV7-2 and J is TRBJ1-6; TCRdb indicates TRBD1, and absent DNA this call remains unverified. This CDR3 contains 15 residues. Germline V gene data show CDR1 as SGHTA and CDR2 as FQGNSA. The CDR3 loop reads CASSWGGYYNSPLHF. The whole variable domain, remainder taken from reference TRBV7-2 and TRBJ1-6, is GAGVSQSPSNKVTEKGKDVELRCDPISGHTALYWYRQSLGQGLEFLIYFQGNSAPDKSGLPSDRFSAERTGGSVSTLTIQRTQQEDSAVYLCASSWGGYYNSPLHFGNGTRLTVT.

This chain links TRBV27 with TRBJ2-1; checking the TCRdb D call of TRBD1 is not possible without DNA. The CDR3 spans 14 residues. Germline loops: CDR1 MNHEY, CDR2 SMNVEV (reference sequence). CDR3 amino acids: CASCDRDFSNEQFF.

The chain has TRBV7-6 and TRBJ1-1; TCRdb's assignment of TRBD1 cannot be checked, as there is no DNA. This CDR3 comprises 13 residues. Germline CDR1 is SGHVS and CDR2 is FNYEAQ. The CDR3 loop is CASLPPIDTEAFF.

This chain links TRBV12-3 or TRBV12-4 with TRBJ2-5; the D call from TCRdb, TRBD1, cannot be confirmed without DNA. This CDR3 is built from 15 residues. CDR3: CASSGGTGGMETQYF.

The chain joins TRBV7-2 to TRBJ2-1; the D call from TCRdb, TRBD2, cannot be confirmed without DNA. CDR3 size: 13 residues. Germline V gene lookup returns CDR1 SGHTA and CDR2 FQGNSA. CDR3 sequence reads: CASSAVASFEQFF.

J is TRBJ2-1 and V is TRBV11-3; TCRdb returns TRBD2, unconfirmable since there is no DNA. Germline-derived CDR1 and CDR2 are SGHNT and YENEEA. The CDR3 is made up of 16 amino acids. The CDR3 region is CASSLFSRGGVDEQFF.

The V and J genes are TRBV4-1 and TRBJ2-1; TCRdb reports TRBD2, a call that lacks DNA to check it against. The CDR3 has 15 residues. Germline CDR1 reads MGHRA; CDR2 reads YSYEKL. The CDR3: CASSLTSGRADEQFF.

The CDR3 loop reads CASSLFWGSNTGELFF. The V call is TRBV19, the J call TRBJ2-2; no DNA is available, so the TRBD1 call from TCRdb remains unchecked. Germline assignment: CDR1 LNHDA and CDR2 SQIVND (reference sequence). This CDR3 comprises 16 residues.